This TCR beta chain was identified in a study of cytomegalovirus exposure and HLA in healthy donors. The wider study: Approximately 190 million T cells yielded 90 million to 130 million unique TCR beta sequences, as an earlier analysis found.

In the PCR, 60 Vbeta and 13 Jbeta primers were used. Repertoires were generated with immunoSEQ multiplex PCR, while TCRdb's copy carries only in-frame clones and drops some. The data contain over 200,000 clones, around 85% of them seen just once; the ten biggest clones take up roughly 1.3%. Germline loops: CDR1 SGHVS, CDR2 FNYEAQ. The CDR3 covers 15 residues. Germline trimming cut 1 base from V and 3 bases from J; bases unmatched to any gene: 3. Those who donated were healthy bone marrow donors. With respect to this clone: Its cognate antigen is unknown.

The study's findings and limits: Some highly shared sequence variants likely arose as a pipeline artifact.

Sequenced input: PBMCs. This sequence joins TRBV7-6 and TRBJ2-7; 10 bases are shared with TRBD1. The sequence derives from a human donor in good health. The CDR3 loop reads CASSLGTGGNYEQYF. The CDR3 region has the DNA TGTGCCAGCAGCTTAGGGACAGGGGGAAACTACGAGCAGTACTTC.